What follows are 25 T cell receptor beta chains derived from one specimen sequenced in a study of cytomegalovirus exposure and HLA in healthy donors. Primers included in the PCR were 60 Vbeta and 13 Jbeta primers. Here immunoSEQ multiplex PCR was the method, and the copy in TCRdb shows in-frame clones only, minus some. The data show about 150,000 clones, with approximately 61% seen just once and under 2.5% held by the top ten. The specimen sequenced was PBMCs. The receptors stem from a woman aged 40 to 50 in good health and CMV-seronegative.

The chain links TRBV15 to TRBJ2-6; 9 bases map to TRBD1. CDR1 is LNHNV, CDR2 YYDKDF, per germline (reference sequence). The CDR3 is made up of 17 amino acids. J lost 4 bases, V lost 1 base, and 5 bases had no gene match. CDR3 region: CATSRGTGERGANVLTF. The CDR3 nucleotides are TGTGCCACCAGCAGAGGGACAGGGGAAAGAGGGGCCAACGTCCTGACTTTC.

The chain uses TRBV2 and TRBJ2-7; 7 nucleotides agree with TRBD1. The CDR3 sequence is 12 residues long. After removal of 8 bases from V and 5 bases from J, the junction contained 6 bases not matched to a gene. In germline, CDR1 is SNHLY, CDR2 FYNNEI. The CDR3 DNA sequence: TGTGCCAGCCGACAGGGCTTCAACGAGCAGTACTTC. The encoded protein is CASRQGFNEQYF.

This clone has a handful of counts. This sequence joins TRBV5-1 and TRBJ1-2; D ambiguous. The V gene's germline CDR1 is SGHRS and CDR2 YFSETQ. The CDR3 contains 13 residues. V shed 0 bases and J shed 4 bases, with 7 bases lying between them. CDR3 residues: CASSLDLVYGYTF. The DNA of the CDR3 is TGCGCCAGCAGCTTGGATCTCGTCTATGGCTACACCTTC.

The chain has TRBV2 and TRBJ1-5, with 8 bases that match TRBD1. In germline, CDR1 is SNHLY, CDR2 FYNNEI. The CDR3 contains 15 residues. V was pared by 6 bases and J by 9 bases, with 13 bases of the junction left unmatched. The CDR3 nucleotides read TGTGCCAGCAGACCGGACAGGGTCAAAGGTATGCCCCAGCATTTT. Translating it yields CASRPDRVKGMPQHF.

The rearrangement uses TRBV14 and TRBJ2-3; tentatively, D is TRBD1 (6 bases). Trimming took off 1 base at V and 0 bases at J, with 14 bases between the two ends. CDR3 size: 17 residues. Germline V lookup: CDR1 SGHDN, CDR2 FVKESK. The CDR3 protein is CASSQGVGTRSTDTQYF. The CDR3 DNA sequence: TGTGCCAGCAGCCAAGGGGTTGGGACACGGAGCACAGATACGCAGTATTTT.

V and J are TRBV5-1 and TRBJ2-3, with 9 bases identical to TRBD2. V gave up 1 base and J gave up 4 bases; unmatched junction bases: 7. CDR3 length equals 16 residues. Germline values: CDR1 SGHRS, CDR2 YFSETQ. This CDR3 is CASSLNGGGAADTQYF. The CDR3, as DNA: TGCGCCAGCAGCTTGAACGGCGGGGGGGCGGCAGATACGCAGTATTTT.

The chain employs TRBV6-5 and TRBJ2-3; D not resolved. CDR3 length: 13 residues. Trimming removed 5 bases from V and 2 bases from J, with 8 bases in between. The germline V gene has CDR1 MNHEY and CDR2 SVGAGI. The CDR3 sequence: CASSREATDTQYF. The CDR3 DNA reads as TGTGCCAGCAGTCGCGAGGCCACAGATACGCAGTATTTT.

In nucleotides, the CDR3 is TGTGCCAGCATAAAACAGGGAAAGAACACCGGGGAGCTGTTTTTT. It specifies CASIKQGKNTGELFF. The chain links TRBV7-9 to TRBJ2-2; possibly TRBD1 for D (6 bases). Trimming removed 7 bases from V and 1 base from J, with 13 bases in between. The V gene's germline CDR1 is SEHNR and CDR2 FQNEAQ (reference sequence). The CDR3 runs to 15 residues.

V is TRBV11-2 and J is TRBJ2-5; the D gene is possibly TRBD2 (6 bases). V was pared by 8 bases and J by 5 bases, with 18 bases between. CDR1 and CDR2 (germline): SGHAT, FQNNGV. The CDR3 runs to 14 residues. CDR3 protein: CASGYSGGRETQYF. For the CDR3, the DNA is TGTGCCAGCGGGTATAGTGGGGGGAGGGAGACCCAGTACTTC.

CDR3 sequence (DNA): TGTGCCATCAGTGAGCAACCAGGGTATGGCTACACCTTC. It translates to CAISEQPGYGYTF. The gene calls are TRBV10-3 and TRBJ1-2; maybe TRBD1 (5 bases). This CDR3 spans 13 amino acids. Deletions cut 2 bases from V and 5 bases from J, with 9 bases between. Germline values: CDR1 ENHRY, CDR2 SYGVKD.

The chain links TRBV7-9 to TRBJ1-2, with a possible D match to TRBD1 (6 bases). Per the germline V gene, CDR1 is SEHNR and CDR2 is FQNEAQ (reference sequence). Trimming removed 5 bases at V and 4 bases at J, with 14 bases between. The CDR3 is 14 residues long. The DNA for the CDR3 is TGTGCCAGCAGCCAAGGGACATCTAGCTATGGCTACACCTTC. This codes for CASSQGTSSYGYTF.

In DNA form, the CDR3 reads TGTGCCAGAAGTTTAAGACAGGTAATTTACAATGAGCAGTTCTTC. Translated: CARSLRQVIYNEQFF. V is TRBV5-3 and J is TRBJ2-1; maybe TRBD1 (6 bases). TRBV5-3 is an open reading frame whose function is uncertain. CDR3 length equals 15 residues. The V and J ends lost 5 bases and 4 bases respectively, with 16 bases between them.

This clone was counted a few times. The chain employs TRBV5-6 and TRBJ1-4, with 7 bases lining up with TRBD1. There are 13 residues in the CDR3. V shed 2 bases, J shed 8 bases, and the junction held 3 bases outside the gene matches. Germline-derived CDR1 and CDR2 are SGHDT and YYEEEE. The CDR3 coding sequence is TGTGCCAGCAGCTTACAGGGGTGGGAAAAACTGTTTTTT. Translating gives CASSLQGWEKLFF.

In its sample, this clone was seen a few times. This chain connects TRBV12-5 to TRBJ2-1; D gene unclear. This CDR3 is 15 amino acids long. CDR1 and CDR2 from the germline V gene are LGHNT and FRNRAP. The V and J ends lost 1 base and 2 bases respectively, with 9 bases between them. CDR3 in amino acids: CASGLGGAPYNEQFF. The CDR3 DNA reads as TGTGCTAGTGGTTTGGGCGGCGCCCCCTACAATGAGCAGTTCTTC.

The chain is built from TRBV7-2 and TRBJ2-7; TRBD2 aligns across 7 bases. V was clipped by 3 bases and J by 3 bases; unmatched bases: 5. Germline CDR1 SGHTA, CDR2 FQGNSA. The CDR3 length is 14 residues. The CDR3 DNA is TGTGCCAGCAGCTTCGGGGGGAATGGCTACGAGCAGTACTTC. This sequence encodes CASSFGGNGYEQYF. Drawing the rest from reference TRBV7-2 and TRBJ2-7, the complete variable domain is GAGVSQSPSNKVTEKGKDVELRCDPISGHTALYWYRQSLGQGLEFLIYFQGNSAPDKSGLPSDRFSAERTGGSVSTLTIQRTQQEDSAVYLCASSFGGNGYEQYFGPGTRLTVT.

The CDR3 bases are TGTGCCAGCAGCGCTAGCGGGCGCGAGCAGTACTTC. Translation gives CASSASGREQYF. The genes are TRBV11-2 and TRBJ2-7, with TRBD2 matching over 8 bases. The junction had 3 bases not matched to a gene; V was cut back by 5 bases and J by 6 bases. Germline V CDR1 and CDR2: SGHAT, FQNNGV. The CDR3 covers 12 residues.

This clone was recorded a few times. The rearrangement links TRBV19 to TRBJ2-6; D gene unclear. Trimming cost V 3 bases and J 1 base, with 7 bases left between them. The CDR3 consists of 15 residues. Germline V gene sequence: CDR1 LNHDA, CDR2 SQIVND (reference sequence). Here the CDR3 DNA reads TGTGCCAGTAGTATTTTGGCATCTGGGGCCAACGTCCTGACTTTC. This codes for CASSILASGANVLTF.

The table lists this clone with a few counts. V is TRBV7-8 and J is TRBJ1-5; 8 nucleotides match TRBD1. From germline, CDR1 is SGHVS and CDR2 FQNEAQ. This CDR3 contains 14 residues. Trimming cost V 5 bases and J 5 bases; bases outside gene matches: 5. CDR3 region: CASSRGQGHQPQHF. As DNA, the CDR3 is TGTGCCAGCAGCAGAGGACAGGGACATCAGCCCCAGCATTTT. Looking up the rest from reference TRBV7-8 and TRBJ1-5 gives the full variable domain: GAGVSQSPRYKVAKRGQDVALRCDPISGHVSLFWYQQALGQGPEFLTYFQNEAQLDKSGLPSDRFFAERPEGSVSTLKIQRTQQEDSAVYLCASSRGQGHQPQHFGDGTRLSIL.

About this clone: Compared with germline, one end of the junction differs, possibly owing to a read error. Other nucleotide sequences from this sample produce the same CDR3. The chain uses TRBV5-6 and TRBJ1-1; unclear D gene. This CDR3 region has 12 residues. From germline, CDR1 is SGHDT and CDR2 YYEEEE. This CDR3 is CASSSRVTEAFF. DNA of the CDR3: TGTGCCAGCAGCTCTAGAGTTACTGAAGCCTTCTTT.

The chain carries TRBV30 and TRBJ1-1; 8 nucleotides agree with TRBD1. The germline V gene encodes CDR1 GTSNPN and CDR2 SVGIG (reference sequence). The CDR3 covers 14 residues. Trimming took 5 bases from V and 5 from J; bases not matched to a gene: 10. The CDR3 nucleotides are TGTGCCTGGGGAAGACAGGGGTTGGTTACTGAAGCTTTCTTT. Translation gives CAWGRQGLVTEAFF.

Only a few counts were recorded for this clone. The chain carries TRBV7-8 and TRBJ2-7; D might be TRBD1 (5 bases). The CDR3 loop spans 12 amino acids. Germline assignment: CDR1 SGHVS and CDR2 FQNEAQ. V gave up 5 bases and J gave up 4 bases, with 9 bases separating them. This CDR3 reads CASSIDRYEQYF. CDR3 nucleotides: TGTGCCAGCAGCATTGACAGATACGAGCAGTACTTC.

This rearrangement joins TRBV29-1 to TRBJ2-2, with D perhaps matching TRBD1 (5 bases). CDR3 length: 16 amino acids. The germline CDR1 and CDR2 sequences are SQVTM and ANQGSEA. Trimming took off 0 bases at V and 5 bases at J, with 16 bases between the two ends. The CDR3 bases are TGCAGCGTTGAAGATCGAACCCTTCCAGGGACCGGGGAGCTGTTTTTT. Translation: CSVEDRTLPGTGELFF.

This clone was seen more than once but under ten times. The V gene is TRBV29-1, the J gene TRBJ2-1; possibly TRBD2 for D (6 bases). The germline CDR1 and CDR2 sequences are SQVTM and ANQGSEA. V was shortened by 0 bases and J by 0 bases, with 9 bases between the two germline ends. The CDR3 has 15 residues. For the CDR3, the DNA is TGCAGCGTTGAAGATCTCGGGAGCTCCTACAATGAGCAGTTCTTC. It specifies CSVEDLGSSYNEQFF.

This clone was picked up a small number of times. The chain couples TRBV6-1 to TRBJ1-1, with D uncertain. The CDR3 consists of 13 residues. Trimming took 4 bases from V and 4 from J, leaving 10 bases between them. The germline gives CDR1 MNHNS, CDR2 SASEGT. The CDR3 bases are TGTGCCAGCAGTGTGGTCACTAGCACTGAAGCTTTCTTT. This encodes CASSVVTSTEAFF.

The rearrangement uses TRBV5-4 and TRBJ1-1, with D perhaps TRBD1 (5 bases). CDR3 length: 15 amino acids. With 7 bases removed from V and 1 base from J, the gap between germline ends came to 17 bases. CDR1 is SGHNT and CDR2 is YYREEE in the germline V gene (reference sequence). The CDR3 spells CASLMRQSSNTEAFF. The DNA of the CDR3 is TGTGCCAGCCTTATGCGACAGTCTTCGAACACTGAAGCTTTCTTT.